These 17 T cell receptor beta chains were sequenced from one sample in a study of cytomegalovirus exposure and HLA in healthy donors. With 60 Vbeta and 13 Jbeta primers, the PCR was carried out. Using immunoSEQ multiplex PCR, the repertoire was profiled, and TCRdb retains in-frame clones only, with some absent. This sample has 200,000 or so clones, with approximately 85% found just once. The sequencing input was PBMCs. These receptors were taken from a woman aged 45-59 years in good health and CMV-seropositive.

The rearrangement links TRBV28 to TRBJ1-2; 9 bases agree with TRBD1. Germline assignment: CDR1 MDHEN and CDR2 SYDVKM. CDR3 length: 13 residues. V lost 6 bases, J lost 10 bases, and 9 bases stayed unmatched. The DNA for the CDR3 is TGTGCCAGCAGACCTCCGGGACAGGGAGTCTACACCTTC. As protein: CASRPPGQGVYTF.

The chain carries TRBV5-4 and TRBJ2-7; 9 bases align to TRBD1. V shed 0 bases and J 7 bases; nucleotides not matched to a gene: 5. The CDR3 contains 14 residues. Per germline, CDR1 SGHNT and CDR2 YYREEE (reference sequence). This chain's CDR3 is CASSLGDRVGEQYF. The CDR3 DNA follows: TGTGCCAGCAGCTTGGGGGACAGGGTAGGTGAGCAGTACTTC.

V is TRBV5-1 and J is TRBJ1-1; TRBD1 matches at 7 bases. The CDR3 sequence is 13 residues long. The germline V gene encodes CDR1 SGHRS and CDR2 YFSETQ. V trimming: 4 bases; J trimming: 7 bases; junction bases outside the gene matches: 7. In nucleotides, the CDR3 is TGCGCCAGCAGCCCGGGGACAGTTCTTGAAGCTTTCTTT. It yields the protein CASSPGTVLEAFF.

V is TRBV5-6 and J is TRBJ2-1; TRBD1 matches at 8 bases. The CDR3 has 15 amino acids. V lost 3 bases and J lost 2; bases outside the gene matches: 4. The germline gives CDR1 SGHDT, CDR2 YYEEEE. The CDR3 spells CASSWGQDAYNEQFF. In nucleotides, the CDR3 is TGTGCCAGCAGCTGGGGACAGGACGCCTACAATGAGCAGTTCTTC. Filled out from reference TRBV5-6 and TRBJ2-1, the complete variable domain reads DAGVTQSPTHLIKTRGQQVTLRCSPKSGHDTVSWYQQALGQGPQFIFQYYEEEERQRGNFPDRFSGHQFPNYSSELNVNALLLGDSALYLCASSWGQDAYNEQFFGPGTRLTVL.

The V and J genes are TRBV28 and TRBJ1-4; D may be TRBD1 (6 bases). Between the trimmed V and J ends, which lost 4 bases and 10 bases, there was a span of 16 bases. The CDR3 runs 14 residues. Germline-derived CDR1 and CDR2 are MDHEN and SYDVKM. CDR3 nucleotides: TGTGCCAGCAGTTCGGGACAATTCAGGGGAAAACTGTTTTTT. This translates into CASSSGQFRGKLFF.

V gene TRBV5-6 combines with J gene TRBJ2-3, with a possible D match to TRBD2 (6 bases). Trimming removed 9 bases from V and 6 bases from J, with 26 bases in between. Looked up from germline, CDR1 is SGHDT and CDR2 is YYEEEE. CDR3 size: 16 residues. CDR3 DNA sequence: TGTGCCACTCGAAGTCTAGCGAAAAATCTAGGGGATACGCAGTATTTT. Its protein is CATRSLAKNLGDTQYF. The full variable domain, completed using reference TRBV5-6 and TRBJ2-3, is DAGVTQSPTHLIKTRGQQVTLRCSPKSGHDTVSWYQQALGQGPQFIFQYYEEEERQRGNFPDRFSGHQFPNYSSELNVNALLLGDSALYLCATRSLAKNLGDTQYFGPGTRLTVL.

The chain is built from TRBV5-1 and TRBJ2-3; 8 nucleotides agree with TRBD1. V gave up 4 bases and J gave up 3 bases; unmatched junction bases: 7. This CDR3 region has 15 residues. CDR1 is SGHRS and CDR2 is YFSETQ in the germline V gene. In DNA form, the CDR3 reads TGCGCCAGCAGCATAAGACAGGGGAGTACAGATACGCAGTATTTT. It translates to CASSIRQGSTDTQYF. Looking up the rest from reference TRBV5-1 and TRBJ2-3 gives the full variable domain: KAGVTQTPRYLIKTRGQQVTLSCSPISGHRSVSWYQQTPGQGLQFLFEYFSETQRNKGNFPGRFSGRQFSNSRSEMNVSTLELGDSALYLCASSIRQGSTDTQYFGPGTRLTVL.

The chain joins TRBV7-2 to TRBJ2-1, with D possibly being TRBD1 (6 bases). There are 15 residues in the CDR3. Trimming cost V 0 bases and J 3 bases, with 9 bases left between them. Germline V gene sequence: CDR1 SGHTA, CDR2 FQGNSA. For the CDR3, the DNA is TGTGCCAGCAGCTTAGCAGCAGGGGTCTACAATGAGCAGTTCTTC. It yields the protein CASSLAAGVYNEQFF.

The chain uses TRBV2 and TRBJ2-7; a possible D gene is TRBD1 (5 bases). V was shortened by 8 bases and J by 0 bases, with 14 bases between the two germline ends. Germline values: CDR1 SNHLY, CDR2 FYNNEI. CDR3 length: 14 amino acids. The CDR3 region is CASQGRMSSYEQYF. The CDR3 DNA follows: TGTGCCAGCCAGGGCAGGATGAGCTCCTACGAGCAGTACTTC.

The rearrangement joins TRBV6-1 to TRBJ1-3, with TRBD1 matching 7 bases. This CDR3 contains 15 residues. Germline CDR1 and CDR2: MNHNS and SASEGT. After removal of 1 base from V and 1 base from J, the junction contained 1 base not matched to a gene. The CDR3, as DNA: TGTGCCAGCAGTGAAGGACAGGGATCTGGAAACACCATATATTTT. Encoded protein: CASSEGQGSGNTIYF.

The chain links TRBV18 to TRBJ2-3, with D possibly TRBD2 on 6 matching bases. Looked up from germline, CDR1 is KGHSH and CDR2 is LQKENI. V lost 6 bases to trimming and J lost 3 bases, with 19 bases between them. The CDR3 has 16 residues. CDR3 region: CASSPWSGRDTDTQYF. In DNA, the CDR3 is TGTGCCAGCTCTCCCTGGTCCGGGAGAGATACAGATACGCAGTATTTT.

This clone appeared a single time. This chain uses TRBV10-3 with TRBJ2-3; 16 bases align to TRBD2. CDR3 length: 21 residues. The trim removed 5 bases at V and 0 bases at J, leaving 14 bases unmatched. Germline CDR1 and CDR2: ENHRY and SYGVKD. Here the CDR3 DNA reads TGTGCCATCAGTCCTCAGGGACTAGCGGGGGGGCACCCAGAGAGCACAGATACGCAGTATTTT. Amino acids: CAISPQGLAGGHPESTDTQYF.

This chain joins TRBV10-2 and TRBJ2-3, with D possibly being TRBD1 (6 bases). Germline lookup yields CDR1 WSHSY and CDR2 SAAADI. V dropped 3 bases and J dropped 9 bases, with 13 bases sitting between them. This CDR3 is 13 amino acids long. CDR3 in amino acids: CASSDQGIQTQYF. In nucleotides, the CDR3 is TGCGCCAGCAGTGACCAGGGGATTCAGACGCAGTATTTT.

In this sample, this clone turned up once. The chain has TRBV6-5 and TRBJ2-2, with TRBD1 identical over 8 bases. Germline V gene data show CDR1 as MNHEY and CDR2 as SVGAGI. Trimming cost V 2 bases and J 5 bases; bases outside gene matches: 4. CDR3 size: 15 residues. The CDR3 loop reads CASSYARGRTGELFF. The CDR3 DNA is TGTGCCAGCAGTTACGCCAGGGGGCGTACCGGGGAGCTGTTTTTT.

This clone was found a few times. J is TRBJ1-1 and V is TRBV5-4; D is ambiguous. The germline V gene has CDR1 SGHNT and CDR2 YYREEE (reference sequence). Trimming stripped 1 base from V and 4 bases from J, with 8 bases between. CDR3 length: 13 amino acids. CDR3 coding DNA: TGTGCCAGCAGCTTGCCCGACACCACTGAAGCTTTCTTT. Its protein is CASSLPDTTEAFF.

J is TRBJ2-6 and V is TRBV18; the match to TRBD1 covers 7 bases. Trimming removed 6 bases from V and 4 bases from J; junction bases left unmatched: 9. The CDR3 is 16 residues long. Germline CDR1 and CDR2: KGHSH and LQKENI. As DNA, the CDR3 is TGTGCCAGCTCGGCGGCACAGGGGATGGGGGCCAACGTCCTGACTTTC. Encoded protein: CASSAAQGMGANVLTF. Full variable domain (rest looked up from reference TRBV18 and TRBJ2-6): NAGVMQNPRHLVRRRGQEARLRCSPMKGHSHVYWYRQLPEEGLKFMVYLQKENIIDESGMPKERFSAEFPKEGPSILRIQQVVRGDSAAYFCASSAAQGMGANVLTFGAGSRLTVL.

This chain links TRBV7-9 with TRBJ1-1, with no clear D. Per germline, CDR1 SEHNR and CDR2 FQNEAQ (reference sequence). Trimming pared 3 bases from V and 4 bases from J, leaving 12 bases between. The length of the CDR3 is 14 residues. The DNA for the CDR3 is TGTGCCAGCAGCTTCCCCCGACGGAGCACTGAAGCTTTCTTT. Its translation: CASSFPRRSTEAFF.